This TCR beta chain was sequenced for a study of hypomethylating agent response in myelodysplastic syndrome. Original processing notes: Around 1.6% of roughly 160,000 clonotypes matched previously reported viral-epitope-specific VDJdb entries. Using immunoSEQ multiplex PCR, the repertoire was profiled, and TCRdb retains in-frame clones only, with some absent. The D gene and trimming were derived from the DNA, and the V and J assignments and clone size from that table. This table holds 4,500 to 5,500 clones, 82% found once. The analysis used unsorted bulk bone marrow, not T-cell subsets. The CDR3 contains 13 residues. Looked up from germline, CDR1 is SGHAT and CDR2 is FQNNGV. With 4 bases clipped from V and 1 base from J, the junction kept 0 bases outside the gene matches.

This receptor was obtained from a human donor with myelodysplastic syndrome. The rearrangement uses TRBV11-2 and TRBJ2-7, with 8 bases that match TRBD1. This specimen was bone marrow, taken before or after starting hypomethylating agent treatment for myelodysplastic syndrome (not recorded which). DNA for the CDR3: TGTGCCAGCAGCTGGGACAGGTCCTACGAGCAGTACTTC. It specifies CASSWDRSYEQYF.